The 30 T cell receptor beta chains below were found in one sample sequenced in a study of cytomegalovirus exposure and HLA in healthy donors. Both 60 Vbeta primers and 13 Jbeta primers went into the PCR. Sequencing used immunoSEQ multiplex PCR; TCRdb keeps in-frame clones, though not all of them. Here the sample spans about 90,000 clones, approximately 68% being singletons. The source material was PBMCs. The receptors here all came from a woman aged 45 to 65 in good health and CMV-seropositive.

The V gene is TRBV2, the J gene TRBJ2-1; possibly TRBD2 for D (5 bases). This CDR3 has 14 amino acids. Germline CDR1 and CDR2: SNHLY and FYNNEI. The V end lost 5 bases, the J end lost 9 bases, and 17 bases lay between the germline ends. For the CDR3, the DNA is TGTGCCAGCAGTTTAGTTAGCGATCCCAGTGAGCAGTTCTTC. Its protein product is CASSLVSDPSEQFF. The full variable domain, with the rest looked up from reference TRBV2 and TRBJ2-1, is EPEVTQTPSHQVTQMGQEVILRCVPISNHLYFYWYRQILGQKVEFLVSFYNNEISEKSEIFDDQFSVERPDGSNFTLKIRSTKLEDSAMYFCASSLVSDPSEQFFGPGTRLTVL.

This chain joins TRBV7-3 and TRBJ1-2; no clear D. Trimming took off 5 bases at V and 4 bases at J, with 11 bases between the two ends. CDR3 length equals 13 residues. Germline-derived CDR1 and CDR2 are SGHTA and FQGTGA. DNA of the CDR3: TGTGCCAGCAGCCCAGATCTCGCCTATGGCTACACCTTC. Amino acids: CASSPDLAYGYTF.

The chain combines TRBV28 with TRBJ1-2; a weak D match, TRBD1 (6 bases). CDR3 length: 15 residues. Per germline, CDR1 MDHEN and CDR2 SYDVKM. The V end was cut by 5 bases, the J end by 2 bases, with 15 bases between. The CDR3 DNA sequence: TGTGCCAGCAGTACTACGTCCACAGGGAACTATGGCTACACCTTC. Translated, it gives CASSTTSTGNYGYTF.

This clone was counted a few times. The chain recombines TRBV6-5 with TRBJ2-1, with TRBD1 matching 8 bases. The V gene end was trimmed by 6 bases and the J gene end by 4 bases; junction bases not matched to a gene: 8. Germline CDR1 is MNHEY and CDR2 is SVGAGI. The length of the CDR3 is 15 residues. The CDR3 DNA reads as TGTGCCAGCAGGTCCGGGACAGGTTGGTACAATGAGCAGTTCTTC. Its translation is CASRSGTGWYNEQFF.

The chain is built from TRBV7-9 and TRBJ1-5, with TRBD1 as a possible D gene (6 bases). V lost 4 bases to trimming and J lost 0 bases, with 7 bases between them. This CDR3 is 14 amino acids long. Germline V CDR1 and CDR2: SEHNR, FQNEAQ (reference sequence). The CDR3 DNA reads TGTGCCAGCAGCTACAGGGATAGCAATCAGCCCCAGCATTTT. Its protein is CASSYRDSNQPQHF.

This clone is judged medium-sized. V usage is TRBV4-2 and J usage is TRBJ1-4; D is ambiguous. Germline V gene sequence: CDR1 LGHNA, CDR2 YNFKEQ. V was shortened by 8 bases and J by 8 bases, with 18 bases between the two germline ends. CDR3 length equals 14 residues. The DNA of the CDR3 is TGTGCCAGCGGTGTGGGGAGGGTAGGAGAAAAACTGTTTTTT. Translation: CASGVGRVGEKLFF.

The rearrangement uses TRBV5-3 and TRBJ2-7; TRBD2 might be the D (6 bases). TRBV5-3 is reported as an ORF; its role is uncertain. The CDR3 sequence is 14 residues long. V lost 0 bases, J lost 6 bases, and 13 bases lay in between. The CDR3 reads CARSLETSPGEQYF. The DNA for the CDR3 is TGTGCCAGAAGCTTGGAGACTAGTCCTGGCGAGCAGTACTTC.

The DNA for the CDR3 is TGTGCCAGCAGCCCGCGACAGGGGGCAAAGTTCAACACCTTC. Protein sequence: CASSPRQGAKFNTF. The rearrangement joins TRBV7-9 to TRBJ1-2, with 10 bases that match TRBD1. Trimming took 5 bases from V and 12 from J; bases not matched to a gene: 12. The CDR3 has 14 residues. Germline V lookup: CDR1 SEHNR, CDR2 FQNEAQ (reference sequence).

The rearrangement uses TRBV6-5 and TRBJ1-6, with D possibly matching TRBD1 (6 bases). Germline V gives CDR1 MNHEY, CDR2 SVGAGI. This CDR3 region has 15 residues. V was shortened by 0 bases and J by 7 bases, with 10 bases between the two germline ends. The CDR3 sequence: CASSYSFQGNSPLHF. DNA for the CDR3: TGTGCCAGCAGTTACTCGTTTCAGGGGAATTCACCCCTCCACTTT.

The genes are TRBV10-3 and TRBJ1-2; D is possibly TRBD1 (5 bases). This CDR3 spans 13 amino acids. V was pared by 0 bases and J by 8 bases, with 10 bases between. From germline, CDR1 is ENHRY and CDR2 SYGVKD. CDR3 protein: CAISESGEVGYTF. In DNA form, the CDR3 reads TGTGCCATCAGTGAGTCGGGGGAGGTAGGCTACACCTTC.

The rearrangement links TRBV7-8 to TRBJ1-3; no clear D. V lost 5 bases and J 4 bases, leaving 9 bases between the germline ends. CDR3 length equals 13 residues. Germline CDR1 reads SGHVS; CDR2 reads FQNEAQ. In nucleotides, the CDR3 is TGTGCCAGCAGCCCCTCTCCCGGAAACACCATATATTTT. Amino acids: CASSPSPGNTIYF. Full variable domain (rest looked up from reference TRBV7-8 and TRBJ1-3): GAGVSQSPRYKVAKRGQDVALRCDPISGHVSLFWYQQALGQGPEFLTYFQNEAQLDKSGLPSDRFFAERPEGSVSTLKIQRTQQEDSAVYLCASSPSPGNTIYFGEGSWLTVV.

This chain links TRBV6-5 with TRBJ1-1; tentatively, D is TRBD1 (5 bases). The CDR3 spans 14 residues. Trimming took 7 bases from V and 0 from J, leaving 12 bases between them. Germline CDR1 reads MNHEY; CDR2 reads SVGAGI. In DNA, the CDR3 is TGTGCCAGCAATCCACAGGCGGTGAACACTGAAGCTTTCTTT. Its protein product is CASNPQAVNTEAFF.

This clone was counted a few times. The CDR3 bases are TGTGCCAGCAGCTTGGGGACAGGGCTACAGTACTTC. It codes for CASSLGTGLQYF. The genes are TRBV5-6 and TRBJ2-7; 8 bases align to TRBD1. The germline gives CDR1 SGHDT, CDR2 YYEEEE. The CDR3 extends over 12 amino acids. V lost 0 bases, J lost 10 bases, and 3 bases stayed unmatched.

This chain connects TRBV4-3 to TRBJ2-3; maybe TRBD2 (5 bases). V lost 0 bases and J lost 3, with 10 bases in between. The germline V gene has CDR1 LGHNA and CDR2 YSLEER. This CDR3 comprises 15 residues. This CDR3 is CASSQDPRRTDTQYF. The CDR3 DNA reads TGCGCCAGCAGCCAAGATCCTCGGAGGACAGATACGCAGTATTTT.

The J gene is TRBJ1-1, the V gene TRBV29-1; D remains unclear. The V end was cut by 4 bases, the J end by 0 bases, with 9 bases between. The germline V gene has CDR1 SQVTM and CDR2 ANQGSEA. This CDR3 contains 13 residues. The CDR3 DNA reads as TGCAGCGTTGCAGCGGGTTTGAACACTGAAGCTTTCTTT. The encoded protein is CSVAAGLNTEAFF.

CDR3 bases: TGTGCCAGCAGCGAATCGGGGGGCCAACAAGAGACCCAGTACTTC. Residues: CASSESGGQQETQYF. The chain is built from TRBV7-3 and TRBJ2-5; perhaps TRBD2 as D (7 bases). CDR1 is SGHTA, CDR2 FQGTGA, per germline. The V gene lost 5 bases and the J gene lost 2 bases, with 15 bases spanning the gap. The CDR3 sequence is 15 residues long.

The chain carries TRBV6-5 and TRBJ2-7; 7 bases are a match to TRBD1. The CDR3 consists of 13 residues. In germline, CDR1 is MNHEY, CDR2 SVGAGI. J lost 3 bases, V lost 10 bases, and 9 bases had no gene match. CDR3: CAIKPGQSYEQYF. CDR3 bases: TGTGCCATCAAGCCGGGACAGAGCTACGAGCAGTACTTC.

This clone was found a few times. A far larger clone is a single base away, which makes a read error likely. This specimen includes other DNA sequences encoding the same CDR3. V gene TRBV5-8 combines with J gene TRBJ2-5; possibly TRBD2 for D (6 bases). Looked up from germline, CDR1 is SGHTS and CDR2 is YDEGEE. This CDR3 has 15 amino acids. V lost 4 bases and J lost 5, with 18 bases in between. This CDR3 reads CASSPSGDPRETQYF. Here the CDR3 DNA reads TGTGCCAGCAGCCCCTCGGGGGACCCACGGGAGACCCAGTACTTC. Drawing the rest from reference TRBV5-8 and TRBJ2-5, the complete variable domain is EAGVTQSPTHLIKTRGQQATLRCSPISGHTSVYWYQQALGLGLQFLLWYDEGEERNRGNFPPRFSGRQFPNYSSELNVNALELEDSALYLCASSPSGDPRETQYFGPGTRLLVL.

The rearrangement joins TRBV5-1 to TRBJ2-5; 7 bases are a match to TRBD2. From germline, CDR1 is SGHRS and CDR2 YFSETQ. Germline trimming cut 4 bases from V and 4 bases from J; bases unmatched to any gene: 13. The CDR3 spans 16 residues. Here the CDR3 DNA reads TGCGCCAGCAGCCTTCGTCAGGGAGGGAGGCTAGAGACCCAGTACTTC. Translated: CASSLRQGGRLETQYF.

The rearrangement links TRBV15 to TRBJ1-1; 8 bases map to TRBD1. The germline CDR1 and CDR2 sequences are LNHNV and YYDKDF (reference sequence). CDR3 size: 17 residues. Germline trimming cut 1 base from V and 2 bases from J; bases unmatched to any gene: 9. CDR3 amino acids: CATSRVGQGAHNTEAFF. Written as DNA, the CDR3 is TGTGCCACCAGCAGAGTGGGCCAGGGGGCGCATAACACTGAAGCTTTCTTT.

This clone was seen a few times. V usage is TRBV27 and J usage is TRBJ2-5; 8 nucleotides align to TRBD2. The better agreement between TRBJ2-7 and the DNA end casts doubt on the J call. Germline V gene data show CDR1 as MNHEY and CDR2 as SMNVEV (reference sequence). The CDR3 is 16 amino acids. The DNA for the CDR3 is TGTGCCAGCAGTCCCTCAGCGGGGGACTATTCCTACGAGCAGTACTTC. It translates to CASSPSAGDYSYEQYF.

DNA for the CDR3: TGTGCCAGCAGTTTTCCGGGGGGCGAAGAGCAGTTCTTC. It yields the protein CASSFPGGEEQFF. The chain combines TRBV27 with TRBJ2-1, with a weak D call TRBD2 (7 bases). The germline V gene encodes CDR1 MNHEY and CDR2 SMNVEV (reference sequence). The CDR3 extends over 13 amino acids. Deletions cut 3 bases from V and 10 bases from J, with 13 bases between.

The CDR3 spells CASRADYGYTF. Written as DNA, the CDR3 is TGCGCCAGCAGAGCGGACTATGGCTACACCTTC. V usage is TRBV5-1 and J usage is TRBJ1-2; D call uncertain. V lost 5 bases, J lost 3 bases, and 5 bases lay in between. Germline V gene data show CDR1 as SGHRS and CDR2 as YFSETQ. CDR3 length: 11 amino acids.

The J gene is TRBJ1-4, the V gene TRBV5-1; 11 bases match TRBD1. CDR1 SGHRS and CDR2 YFSETQ come from the germline V gene. J gave up 4 bases and V 3 bases, and 14 bases lay outside the gene matches. The length of the CDR3 is 19 residues. CDR3 protein: CASSSAGTGGILGNEKLFF. The CDR3 nucleotides are TGCGCCAGCAGCTCCGCGGGGACAGGGGGAATTTTGGGTAATGAAAAACTGTTTTTT. Full variable domain (rest looked up from reference TRBV5-1 and TRBJ1-4): KAGVTQTPRYLIKTRGQQVTLSCSPISGHRSVSWYQQTPGQGLQFLFEYFSETQRNKGNFPGRFSGRQFSNSRSEMNVSTLELGDSALYLCASSSAGTGGILGNEKLFFGSGTQLSVL.

As to this clone: Other DNA sequences within the sample encode an identical CDR3. The rearrangement uses TRBV6-6 and TRBJ1-2, with 9 nucleotides matching TRBD1. Germline trimming cut 6 bases from V and 13 bases from J; bases unmatched to any gene: 9. The CDR3 spans 12 residues. Germline V gene data show CDR1 as MNHNY and CDR2 as SVGAGI (reference sequence). In DNA form, the CDR3 reads TGTGCCAGCAGCCGGGACAGGGAGGCTCTCACCTTC. Translated, it gives CASSRDREALTF.

The V gene is TRBV4-1, the J gene TRBJ2-3; 8 bases agree with TRBD2. Germline assignment: CDR1 MGHRA and CDR2 YSYEKL. The V segment lost 1 base and the J segment 2 bases; nucleotides outside the gene matches: 8. The CDR3 contains 17 residues. The CDR3 loop reads CASSQGDFSGATDTQYF. In DNA, the CDR3 is TGCGCCAGCAGCCAAGGGGATTTTAGCGGGGCCACAGATACGCAGTATTTT.

The sample holds a few counts of this clone. The genes are TRBV10-1 and TRBJ1-3; tentatively, D is TRBD1 (6 bases). The germline V gene has CDR1 WNHNN and CDR2 SYGVQD (reference sequence). Between the trimmed V and J ends, which lost 6 bases and 2 bases, there was a span of 11 bases. The CDR3 runs to 14 residues. CDR3 residues: CASRVNRAGNTIYF. The CDR3 region has the DNA TGCGCCAGCAGAGTCAACAGGGCTGGAAACACCATATATTTT.

The chain is built from TRBV10-3 and TRBJ1-5; D gene uncertain. The V gene's germline CDR1 is ENHRY and CDR2 SYGVKD. This CDR3 spans 15 amino acids. The V end was cut by 0 bases, the J end by 1 base, with 7 bases between. The CDR3 reads CAISESIESNQPQHF. CDR3 nucleotide sequence: TGTGCCATCAGTGAGTCGATTGAGAGCAATCAGCCCCAGCATTTT.

The V and J genes are TRBV5-1 and TRBJ2-5; 8 positions agree with TRBD2. This CDR3 comprises 16 residues. The germline CDR1 and CDR2 sequences are SGHRS and YFSETQ. Trimming took 4 bases from V and 5 from J; bases not matched to a gene: 13. DNA of the CDR3: TGCGCCAGCAGCCGGGGGGGCAGGGGCGCGAAGGAGACCCAGTACTTC. Translating it yields CASSRGGRGAKETQYF.

V and J are TRBV28 and TRBJ1-5; D is perhaps TRBD1 (6 bases). Trimming removed 1 base at V and 5 bases at J, with 12 bases between. Per germline, CDR1 MDHEN and CDR2 SYDVKM. There are 15 residues in the CDR3. CDR3 amino acids: CASSLFGRGDQPQHF. The CDR3 region has the DNA TGTGCCAGCAGTTTATTTGGGAGGGGGGATCAGCCCCAGCATTTT.